This TCR beta chain was documented in a study of OX40 agonist ivuxolimab in advanced cancers. Sequenced by immunoSEQ multiplex PCR; TCRdb stores in-frame clones only, minus some. Among approximately 67,000 clones listed, about four fifths were seen once. The V end lost 5 bases, the J end lost 0 bases, and 19 bases lay between the germline ends. The CDR3 loop spans 17 amino acids. Germline V gene lookup returns CDR1 SGHRS and CDR2 YFSETQ. The V call is TRBV5-1, the J call TRBJ2-3; tentatively, D is TRBD2 (5 bases). This specimen consisted of CD4+ or CD8+ T cells sorted from blood, obtained in a trial of the OX40 agonist ivuxolimab. The receptor comes from an adult with an advanced solid tumor such as melanoma, head and neck, liver or kidney cancer. Here the CDR3 reads CASSSLGGGSSTDTQYF. CDR3 DNA sequence: TGCGCCAGCAGTTCTCTTGGAGGCGGTTCTAGCACAGATACGCAGTATTTT.